Listed below are T cell receptor beta chains from one sample, sequenced in a study of neurological immune-mediated disorders. TCRdb re-called the 5' RACE reads through MiXCR, storing one row per CDR3 protein. There are 65,000 to 90,000 distinct CDR3 sequences in the sample; approximately 5% occur only once, and 2% to 2.5% lies in the top ten. What was sequenced was PBMCs. The origin of the receptors is a woman aged 25-40 years with multiple sclerosis. The CDR3 runs from the conserved cysteine through the conserved F or W. Not every row has a clone size; where given, it reads once, few, many or a size class.

TRBV20-1	14	TRBJ2-7	many	CSANPGSSSYEQYF
TRBV5-1	15	TRBJ1-3	NA	CASSSGQPSGNTIYF
TRBV20-1	13	TRBJ2-1	medium-sized	CSASLADYNEQFF
TRBV14	13	TRBJ2-5	many	CASSPGPIETQYF
TRBV6-6	15	TRBJ1-5	many	CASSTPGRSNQPQHF
TRBV28	11	TRBJ1-2	many	CASSAGGGYTF
TRBV27	14	TRBJ2-7	many	CASSPRARAYEQYF
TRBV10-3	15	TRBJ2-6	many	CAISRQGPGANVLTF
TRBV6-1	13	TRBJ1-2	many	CASSEVGVYGYTF
TRBV27	15	TRBJ2-7	many	CASSQRQASSYEQYF
TRBV28	14	TRBJ1-2	many	CASSLGGQNYGYTF
TRBV10-3	12	TRBJ1-4	many	CAISAQGEKLFF
TRBV7-8	16	TRBJ2-1	many	CASSLVGGVNYNEQFF
TRBV12-3/TRBV12-4	15	TRBJ2-1	many	CASSYSGGAYNEQFF
TRBV10-3	14	TRBJ1-4	many	CAISGQGAPSKLFF
TRBV3-1	13	TRBJ1-1	many	CASSQGQGSEAFF
TRBV5-1	14	TRBJ1-6	many	CASSWDSPGSPLHF
TRBV12-3/TRBV12-4	14	TRBJ2-2	many	CASSLRGSIGELFF
TRBV20-1	12	TRBJ2-2	many	CSARSGTGELFF
TRBV5-1	17	TRBJ2-2	many	CASSFSSGTANTGELFF
TRBV20-1	16	TRBJ2-2	NA	CSARDPGTGVTGELFF
TRBV7-2	22	TRBJ2-4	NA	CASSIRASSGLAGDGAKNIQYF
TRBV28	12	TRBJ2-1	many	CASSLITNEQFF